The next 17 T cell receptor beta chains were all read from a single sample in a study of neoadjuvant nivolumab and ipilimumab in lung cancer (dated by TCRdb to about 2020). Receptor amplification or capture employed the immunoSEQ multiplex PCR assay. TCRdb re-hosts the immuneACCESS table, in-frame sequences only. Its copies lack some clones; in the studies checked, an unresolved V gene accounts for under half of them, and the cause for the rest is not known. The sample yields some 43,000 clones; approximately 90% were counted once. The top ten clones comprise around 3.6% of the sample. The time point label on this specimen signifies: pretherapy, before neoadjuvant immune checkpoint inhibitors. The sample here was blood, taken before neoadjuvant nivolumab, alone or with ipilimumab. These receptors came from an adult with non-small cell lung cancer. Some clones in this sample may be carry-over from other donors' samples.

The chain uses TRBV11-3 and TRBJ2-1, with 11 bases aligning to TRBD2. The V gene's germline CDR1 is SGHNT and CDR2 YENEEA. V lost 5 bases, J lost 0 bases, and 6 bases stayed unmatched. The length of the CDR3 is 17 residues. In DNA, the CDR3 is TGTGCCAGCAGCCCCGGGACTAGCGGACCCTCCTACAATGAGCAGTTCTTC. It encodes CASSPGTSGPSYNEQFF.

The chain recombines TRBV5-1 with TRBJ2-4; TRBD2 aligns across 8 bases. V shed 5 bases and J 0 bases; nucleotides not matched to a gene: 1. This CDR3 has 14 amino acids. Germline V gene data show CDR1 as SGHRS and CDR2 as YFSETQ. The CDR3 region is CASRREVAKNIQYF. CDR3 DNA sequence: TGCGCCAGCAGGCGGGAGGTAGCCAAAAACATTCAGTACTTC.

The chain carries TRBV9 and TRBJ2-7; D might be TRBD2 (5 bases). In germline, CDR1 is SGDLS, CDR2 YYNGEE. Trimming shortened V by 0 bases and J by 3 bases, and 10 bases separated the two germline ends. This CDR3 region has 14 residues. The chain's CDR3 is CASSVAASFYEQYF. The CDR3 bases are TGTGCCAGCAGCGTAGCTGCTAGCTTCTACGAGCAGTACTTC.

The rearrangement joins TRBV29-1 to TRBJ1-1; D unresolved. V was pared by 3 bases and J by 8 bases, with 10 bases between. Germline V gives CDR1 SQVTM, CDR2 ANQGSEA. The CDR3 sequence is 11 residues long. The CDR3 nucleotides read TGCAGCGTTGAGAGGACTGACGAAGCTTTCTTT. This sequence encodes CSVERTDEAFF.

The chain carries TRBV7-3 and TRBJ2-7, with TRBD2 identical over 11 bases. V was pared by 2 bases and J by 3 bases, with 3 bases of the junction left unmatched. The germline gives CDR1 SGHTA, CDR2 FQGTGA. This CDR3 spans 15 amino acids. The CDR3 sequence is CASSLGGLAVYEQYF. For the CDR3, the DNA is TGTGCCAGCAGCTTAGGGGGACTAGCGGTCTACGAGCAGTACTTC.

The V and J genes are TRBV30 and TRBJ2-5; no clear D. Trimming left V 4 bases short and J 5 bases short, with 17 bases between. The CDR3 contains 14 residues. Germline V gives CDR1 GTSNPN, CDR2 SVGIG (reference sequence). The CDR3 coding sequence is TGTGCCTGGACCCGCGGAGCCGTGGGGGAGACCCAGTACTTC. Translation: CAWTRGAVGETQYF.

The CDR3 reads CASTPGLVDEQFF. CDR3 nucleotide sequence: TGTGCCAGTACTCCGGGACTAGTTGATGAGCAGTTCTTC. The rearrangement joins TRBV19 to TRBJ2-1; 8 bases match TRBD2. CDR3 length equals 13 residues. CDR1 LNHDA and CDR2 SQIVND come from the germline V gene (reference sequence). Losses at the gene ends were 7 bases for V and 8 bases for J; bases not matched to a gene: 7.

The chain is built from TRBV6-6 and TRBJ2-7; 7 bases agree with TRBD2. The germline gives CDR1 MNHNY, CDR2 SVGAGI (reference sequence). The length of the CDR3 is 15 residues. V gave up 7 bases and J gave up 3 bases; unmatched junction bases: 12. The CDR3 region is CASTLSPGGSYEQYF. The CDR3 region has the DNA TGTGCCAGCACCTTAAGCCCCGGCGGGAGCTACGAGCAGTACTTC.

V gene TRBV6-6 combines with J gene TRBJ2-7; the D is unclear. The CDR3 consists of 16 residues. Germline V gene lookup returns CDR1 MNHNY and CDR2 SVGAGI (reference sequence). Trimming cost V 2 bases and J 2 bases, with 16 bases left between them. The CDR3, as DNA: TGTGCCAGCAGTTACATAAGATCCCGGGTACCCTACGAGCAGTACTTC. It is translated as CASSYIRSRVPYEQYF.

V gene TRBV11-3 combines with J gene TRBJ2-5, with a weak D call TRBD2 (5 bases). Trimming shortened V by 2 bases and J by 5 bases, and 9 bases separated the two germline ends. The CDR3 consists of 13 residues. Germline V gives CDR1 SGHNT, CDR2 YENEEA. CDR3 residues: CASSLNGGETQYF. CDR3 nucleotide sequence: TGTGCCAGCAGCTTAAACGGCGGGGAGACCCAGTACTTC. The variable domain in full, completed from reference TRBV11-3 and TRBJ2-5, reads EAGVVQSPRYKIIEKKQPVAFWCNPISGHNTLYWYLQNLGQGPELLIRYENEEAVDDSQLPKDRFSAERLKGVDSTLKIQPAELGDSAVYLCASSLNGGETQYFGPGTRLLVL.

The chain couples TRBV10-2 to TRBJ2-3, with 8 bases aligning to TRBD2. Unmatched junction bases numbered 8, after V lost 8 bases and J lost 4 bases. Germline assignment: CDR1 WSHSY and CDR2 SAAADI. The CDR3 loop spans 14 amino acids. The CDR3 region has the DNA TGCGCCAGCCACTTTAGCGGGACCTCAGATACGCAGTATTTT. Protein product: CASHFSGTSDTQYF.

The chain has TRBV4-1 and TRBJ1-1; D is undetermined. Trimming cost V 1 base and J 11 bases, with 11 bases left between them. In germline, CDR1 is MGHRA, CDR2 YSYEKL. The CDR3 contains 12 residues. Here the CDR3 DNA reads TGCGCCAGCAGCCAAGCGCGGGGTGGTGCTTTCTTT. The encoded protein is CASSQARGGAFF.

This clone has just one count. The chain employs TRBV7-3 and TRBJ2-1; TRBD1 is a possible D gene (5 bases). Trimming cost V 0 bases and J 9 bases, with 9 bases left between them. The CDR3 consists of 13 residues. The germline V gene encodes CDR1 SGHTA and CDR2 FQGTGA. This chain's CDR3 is CASSLTSGFEQFF. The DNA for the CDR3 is TGTGCCAGCAGCTTAACCTCAGGGTTTGAGCAGTTCTTC.

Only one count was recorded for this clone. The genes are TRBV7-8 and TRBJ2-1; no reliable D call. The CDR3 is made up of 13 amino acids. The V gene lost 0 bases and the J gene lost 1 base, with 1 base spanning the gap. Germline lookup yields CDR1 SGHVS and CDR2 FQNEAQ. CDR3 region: CASSLASYNEQFF. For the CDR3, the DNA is TGTGCCAGCAGCTTAGCATCCTACAATGAGCAGTTCTTC.

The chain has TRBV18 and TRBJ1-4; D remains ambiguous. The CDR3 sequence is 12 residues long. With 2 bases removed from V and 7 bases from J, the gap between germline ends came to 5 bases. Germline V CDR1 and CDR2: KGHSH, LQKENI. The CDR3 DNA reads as TGTGCCAGCTCACCAGGGTCTGAAAAACTGTTTTTT. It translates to CASSPGSEKLFF.

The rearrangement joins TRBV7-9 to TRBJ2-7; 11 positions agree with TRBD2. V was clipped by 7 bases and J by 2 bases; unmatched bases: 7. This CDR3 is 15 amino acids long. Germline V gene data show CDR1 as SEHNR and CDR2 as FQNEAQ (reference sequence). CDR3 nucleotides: TGTGCCAGCACCTCCGGGACTAGCGGAACCTACGAGCAGTACTTC. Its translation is CASTSGTSGTYEQYF.

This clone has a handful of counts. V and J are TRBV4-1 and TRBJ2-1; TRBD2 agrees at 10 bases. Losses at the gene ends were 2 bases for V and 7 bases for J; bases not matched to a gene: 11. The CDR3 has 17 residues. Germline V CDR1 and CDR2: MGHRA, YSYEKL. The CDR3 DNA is TGCGCCAGCAGCCAACCTACAGCGGGAGGGCATGGGAATGAGCAGTTCTTC. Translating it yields CASSQPTAGGHGNEQFF.